Reported below is one T cell receptor beta chain. This specimen belongs to a study of T cell responses to AZD1222 COVID-19 vaccine. Profiling relied on immunoSEQ multiplex PCR, and the TCRdb table lists in-frame clones only, not all of them. The sample includes 57,000 or so clones, around 80% of them seen just once. There are 15 residues in the CDR3. Between the trimmed V and J ends, which lost 4 bases and 4 bases, there was a span of 17 bases. Germline-derived CDR1 and CDR2 are SGDLS and YYNGEE. The receptor was isolated from an adult who received the AZD1222 COVID-19 vaccine. Specimen: peripheral blood, collected 28 days after the second AZD1222 dose. The V and J genes are TRBV9 and TRBJ1-1; D is possibly TRBD1 (6 bases). This CDR3 reads CASSPSGGQGTEAFF. CDR3 DNA: TGTGCCAGCAGCCCAAGTGGGGGGCAGGGCACTGAAGCTTTCTTT.